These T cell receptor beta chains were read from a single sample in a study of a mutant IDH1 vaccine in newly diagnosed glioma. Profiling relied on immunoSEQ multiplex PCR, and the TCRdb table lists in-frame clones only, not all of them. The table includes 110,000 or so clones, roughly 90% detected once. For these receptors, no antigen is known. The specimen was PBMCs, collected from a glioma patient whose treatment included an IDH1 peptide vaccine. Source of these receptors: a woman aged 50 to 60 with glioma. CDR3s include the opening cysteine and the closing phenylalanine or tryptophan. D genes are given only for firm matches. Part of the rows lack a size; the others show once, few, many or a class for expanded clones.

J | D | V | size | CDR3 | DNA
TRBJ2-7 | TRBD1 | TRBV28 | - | CASTLGQETYEQYF | TGTGCCAGCACCCTCGGACAGGAAACCTACGAGCAGTACTTC
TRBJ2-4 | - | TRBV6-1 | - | CASSARGGLAKNIQYF | TGTGCCAGCAGTGCTCGCGGTGGACTAGCCAAAAACATTCAGTACTTC
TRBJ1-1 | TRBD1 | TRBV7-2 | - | CASSHRGDRGPTEAFF | TGTGCCAGCAGCCACAGAGGGGACAGGGGGCCCACTGAAGCTTTCTTT
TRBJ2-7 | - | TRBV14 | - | CASSLPGLEVEQYF | TGTGCCAGCAGCCTCCCGGGCCTGGAAGTCGAGCAGTACTTC
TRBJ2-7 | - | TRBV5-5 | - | CASSFFPVHEQYF | TGTGCCAGCAGCTTCTTCCCAGTCCACGAGCAGTACTTC
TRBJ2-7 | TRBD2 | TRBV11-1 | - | CASSPVWSGSYEQYF | TGTGCCAGCAGCCCCGTGTGGAGCGGGAGCTACGAGCAGTACTTC
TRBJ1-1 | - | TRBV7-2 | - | CASSLVLQGEAFF | TGTGCCAGCAGCTTAGTATTACAGGGTGAAGCTTTCTTT
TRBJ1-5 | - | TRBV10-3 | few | CAISEWGANSNQPQHF | TGTGCCATCAGTGAGTGGGGGGCAAATAGCAATCAGCCCCAGCATTTT
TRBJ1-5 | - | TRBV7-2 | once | CASSLGRVRSNQPQHF | TGTGCCAGCAGTCTAGGCCGGGTCAGAAGCAATCAGCCCCAGCATTTT
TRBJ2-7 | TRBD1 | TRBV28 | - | CASSFDYLGQGYEQYF | TGTGCCAGCAGTTTCGATTATCTCGGACAGGGGTACGAGCAGTACTTC
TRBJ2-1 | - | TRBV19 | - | CASSTVLGNEQFF | TGTGCCAGTAGTACCGTCTTGGGGAATGAGCAGTTCTTC
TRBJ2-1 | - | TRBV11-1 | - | CASSPRLAGNEQFF | TGTGCCAGCAGCCCCAGGTTGGCGGGTAATGAGCAGTTCTTC
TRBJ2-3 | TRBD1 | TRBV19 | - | CASSITTGIGGTDTQYF | TGTGCCAGTAGTATTACGACAGGGATCGGGGGCACAGATACGCAGTATTTT
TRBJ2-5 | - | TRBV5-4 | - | CASSYSGTVETQYF | TGTGCCAGCAGCTATAGCGGAACCGTGGAGACCCAGTACTTC
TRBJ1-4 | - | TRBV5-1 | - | CASSGQGANEKLFF | TGCGCCAGCAGCGGTCAGGGTGCTAATGAAAAACTGTTTTTT
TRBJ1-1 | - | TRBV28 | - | CASIREDMNTEAFF | TGTGCCAGTATAAGGGAGGACATGAACACTGAAGCTTTCTTT
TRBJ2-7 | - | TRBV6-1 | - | CASSPGHLYEQYF | TGTGCCAGCAGCCCGGGACACCTCTACGAGCAGTACTTC
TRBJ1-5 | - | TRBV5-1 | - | CASRLWAGDEAPQHF | TGCGCCAGCAGATTGTGGGCAGGGGACGAGGCACCCCAGCATTTT
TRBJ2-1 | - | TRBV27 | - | CASSFSPQSYNEQFF | TGTGCCAGCAGTTTCTCCCCCCAATCCTACAATGAGCAGTTCTTC
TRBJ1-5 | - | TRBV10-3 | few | CAISEEAQPQHF | TGTGCCATCAGTGAGGAGGCCCAGCCCCAGCATTTT
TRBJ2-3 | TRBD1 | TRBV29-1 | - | CSVAGTGDNPSTDTQYF | TGCAGCGTTGCCGGGACAGGGGACAACCCTAGCACAGATACGCAGTATTTT
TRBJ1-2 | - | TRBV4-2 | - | CASSQAGGEGSYGYTF | TGTGCCAGCAGCCAAGCGGGAGGGGAAGGTAGCTATGGCTACACCTTC
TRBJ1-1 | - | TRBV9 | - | CASSVAGQGGTEAFF | TGTGCCAGCAGCGTAGCTGGGCAGGGAGGCACTGAAGCTTTCTTT
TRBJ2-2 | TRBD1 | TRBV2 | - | CASSMTGWAAGELFF | TGTGCCAGCAGTATGACAGGGTGGGCGGCCGGGGAGCTGTTTTTT
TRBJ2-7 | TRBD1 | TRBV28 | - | CASSLPGTGAYEQYF | TGTGCCAGCAGTCTACCCGGGACAGGGGCCTACGAGCAGTACTTC
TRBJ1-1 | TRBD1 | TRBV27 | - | CASSLFPGGRNTEAFF | TGTGCCAGCAGTTTATTCCCAGGGGGCCGGAACACTGAAGCTTTCTTT
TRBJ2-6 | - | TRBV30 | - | CAEGGGTGANVLTF | TGTGCTGAAGGAGGGGGCACCGGGGCCAACGTCCTGACTTTC
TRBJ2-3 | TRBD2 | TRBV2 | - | CASRSGSGTDTQYF | TGTGCCAGCAGAAGCGGGAGTGGCACAGATACGCAGTATTTT
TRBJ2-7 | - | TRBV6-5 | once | CAISVNSYEQYF | TGTGCCATCAGCGTAAATTCCTACGAGCAGTACTTC
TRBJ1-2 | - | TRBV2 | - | CASSGLQGRSGYTF | TGTGCCAGCAGTGGTTTACAGGGCAGAAGTGGCTACACCTTC
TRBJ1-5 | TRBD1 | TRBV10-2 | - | CASRDRARNQPQHF | TGCGCCAGCAGGGACAGGGCTCGCAATCAGCCCCAGCATTTT
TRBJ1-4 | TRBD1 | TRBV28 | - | CASSLSGTGVEKLFF | TGTGCCAGCAGTCTCTCCGGGACAGGGGTTGAAAAACTGTTTTTT
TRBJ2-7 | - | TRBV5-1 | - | CASSLIRGPAAYEQYF | TGCGCCAGCAGCTTGATTAGGGGCCCTGCCGCCTACGAGCAGTACTTC
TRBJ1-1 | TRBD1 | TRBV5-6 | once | CASSLGGGTVDTEAFF | TGTGCCAGCAGCTTGGGGGGTGGGACAGTGGACACTGAAGCTTTCTTT
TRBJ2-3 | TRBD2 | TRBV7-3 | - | CASSLRLAGSTDTQYF | TGTGCCAGCAGCCTCAGACTAGCGGGGAGCACAGATACGCAGTATTTT
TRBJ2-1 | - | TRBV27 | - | CASSRQYNEQFF | TGTGCCAGCAGTCGTCAGTACAATGAGCAGTTCTTC
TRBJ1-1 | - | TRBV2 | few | CASSYSGYTEAFF | TGTGCCAGCAGCTATTCGGGGTACACTGAAGCTTTCTTT
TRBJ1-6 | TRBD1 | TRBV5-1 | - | CASSLVSGGSRDSPLHF | TGCGCCAGCAGCTTGGTGTCAGGGGGCTCTCGGGATTCACCCCTCCACTTT
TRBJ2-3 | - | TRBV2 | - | CASSVGTDTQYF | TGTGCCAGCAGTGTGGGGACAGATACGCAGTATTTT
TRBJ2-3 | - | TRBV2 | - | CASSEGGIGSDTQYF | TGTGCCAGCAGTGAAGGCGGGATAGGGTCAGATACGCAGTATTTT
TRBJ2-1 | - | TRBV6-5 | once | CASRPTGFRAWPPFF | TGTGCCAGCAGACCCACCGGGTTCAGGGCTTGGCCACCGTTCTTC
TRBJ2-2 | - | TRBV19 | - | CASSNFGELFF | TGTGCCAGTAGTAATTTCGGGGAGCTGTTTTTT
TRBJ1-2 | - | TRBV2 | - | CASSERAGQKHTF | TGTGCCAGCAGTGAAAGGGCGGGACAAAAACACACCTTC
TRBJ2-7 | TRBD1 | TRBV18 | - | CASSPSGQGFYEQYF | TGTGCCAGCTCACCGTCGGGACAGGGTTTCTACGAGCAGTACTTC
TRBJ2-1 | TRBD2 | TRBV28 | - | CASSLYRGGSGYNEQFF | TGTGCCAGCAGTTTATACCGGGGAGGGAGTGGCTACAATGAGCAGTTCTTC
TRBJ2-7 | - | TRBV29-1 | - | CSVEGRTVYEQYF | TGCAGCGTTGAAGGTCGGACAGTTTACGAGCAGTACTTC
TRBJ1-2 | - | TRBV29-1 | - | CSVDRGTAYGYTF | TGCAGCGTTGATCGGGGCACCGCTTATGGCTACACCTTC
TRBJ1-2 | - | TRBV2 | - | CASSGSKGTNYGYTF | TGTGCCAGCAGTGGATCAAAGGGGACAAACTATGGCTACACCTTC
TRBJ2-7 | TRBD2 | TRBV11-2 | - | CASSSLSGRGEQYF | TGTGCCAGCAGCTCCCTTAGCGGGAGAGGCGAGCAGTACTTC
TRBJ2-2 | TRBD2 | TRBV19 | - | CASRRLAGGGTGELFF | TGTGCCAGTAGGCGACTAGCGGGAGGAGGCACCGGGGAGCTGTTTTTT
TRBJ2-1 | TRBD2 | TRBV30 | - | CAWSVLRGRGNEQFF | TGTGCCTGGAGTGTACTACGCGGGCGGGGGAATGAGCAGTTCTTC
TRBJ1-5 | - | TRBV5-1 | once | CASSLAGSISNQPQHF | TGCGCCAGCAGCTTGGCCGGATCTATTAGCAATCAGCCCCAGCATTTT
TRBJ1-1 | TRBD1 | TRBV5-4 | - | CASSPRQGGTTEAFF | TGTGCCAGCAGCCCCCGACAGGGTGGTACCACTGAAGCTTTCTTT